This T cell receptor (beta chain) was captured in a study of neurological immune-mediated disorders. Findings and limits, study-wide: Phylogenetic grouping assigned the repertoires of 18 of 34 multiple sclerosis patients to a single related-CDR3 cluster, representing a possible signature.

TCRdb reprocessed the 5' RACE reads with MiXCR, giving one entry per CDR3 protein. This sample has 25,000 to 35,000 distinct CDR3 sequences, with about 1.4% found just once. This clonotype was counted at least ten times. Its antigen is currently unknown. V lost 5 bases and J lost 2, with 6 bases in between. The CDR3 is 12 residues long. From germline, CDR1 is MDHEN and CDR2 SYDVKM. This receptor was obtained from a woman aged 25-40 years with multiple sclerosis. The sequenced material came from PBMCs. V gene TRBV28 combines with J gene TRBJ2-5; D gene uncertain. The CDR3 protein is CASSLSQETQYF. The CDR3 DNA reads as TGTGCCAGCAGTCTTTCACAAGAGACCCAGTACTTC.